Listed here are 20 T cell receptor beta chains from one sample, sequenced in a study of cytotoxic CD8 clonotypes in ibrutinib-treated CLL. TCRdb's table, derived via immunoSEQ multiplex PCR, lists solely in-frame clones and lacks some. This sample yields just over 65,000 clones, of which 68% are seen a single time; approximately 5% belongs to the top ten. The sample here was PBMCs, taken after 12 months of ibrutinib treatment. Receptors originate from a human donor with chronic lymphocytic leukemia.

This chain uses TRBV6-6 with TRBJ1-3; TRBD1 aligns across 7 bases. The germline V gene has CDR1 MNHNY and CDR2 SVGAGI (reference sequence). V shed 4 bases, J shed 4 bases, and the junction held 4 bases outside the gene matches. This CDR3 has 14 residues. As DNA, the CDR3 is TGTGCCAGCAGTTCCCCACAGGGGGGAAACACCATATATTTT. This encodes CASSSPQGGNTIYF.

The chain joins TRBV6-6 to TRBJ1-3, with TRBD1 matching over 8 bases. The CDR3 runs to 15 residues. From germline, CDR1 is MNHNY and CDR2 SVGAGI (reference sequence). V was pared by 5 bases and J by 0 bases, with 3 bases of the junction left unmatched. This CDR3 is CASSRQGLSGNTIYF. The CDR3 DNA reads TGTGCCAGCAGTCGACAGGGGCTCTCTGGAAACACCATATATTTT.

This chain uses TRBV7-2 with TRBJ2-5; D may be TRBD1 (6 bases). This CDR3 contains 16 residues. Trimming removed 1 base from V and 1 base from J, with 13 bases in between. Per germline, CDR1 SGHTA and CDR2 FQGNSA. CDR3 sequence (DNA): TGTGCCAGCAGCTTAGGCCAGGGGTCGTTCCAAGAGACCCAGTACTTC. It translates to CASSLGQGSFQETQYF.

The chain employs TRBV5-6 and TRBJ2-5; D is unresolved. In germline, CDR1 is SGHDT, CDR2 YYEEEE. V dropped 7 bases and J dropped 5 bases, with 15 bases sitting between them. The CDR3 covers 13 residues. CDR3 sequence reads: CASCKWVRETQYF. Written as DNA, the CDR3 is TGTGCCAGCTGCAAATGGGTTCGGGAGACCCAGTACTTC. The complete variable domain, with remaining parts taken from reference TRBV5-6 and TRBJ2-5, reads DAGVTQSPTHLIKTRGQQVTLRCSPKSGHDTVSWYQQALGQGPQFIFQYYEEEERQRGNFPDRFSGHQFPNYSSELNVNALLLGDSALYLCASCKWVRETQYFGPGTRLLVL.

The chain joins TRBV9 to TRBJ1-2; perhaps TRBD1 as D (5 bases). Germline CDR1 and CDR2: SGDLS and YYNGEE. There are 13 residues in the CDR3. The V gene lost 4 bases and the J gene lost 7 bases, with 14 bases spanning the gap. The CDR3 loop reads CASSTPGLAGYTF. The CDR3 region has the DNA TGTGCCAGCAGCACACCGGGACTCGCTGGCTACACCTTC.

This chain uses TRBV10-3 with TRBJ2-7, with 12 bases fitting TRBD2. The CDR3 spans 13 residues. With V trimmed by 9 bases and J by 5 bases, 5 bases remained unmatched. Germline-derived CDR1 and CDR2 are ENHRY and SYGVKD. The CDR3 protein is CAIATSGGNEQYF. CDR3 sequence (DNA): TGTGCCATAGCGACTAGCGGGGGAAACGAGCAGTACTTC.

This clone was found a few times. J is TRBJ2-4 and V is TRBV30, with D possibly matching TRBD1 (6 bases). Trimming cost V 2 bases and J 2 bases, with 13 bases left between them. This CDR3 comprises 15 residues. Germline loops: CDR1 GTSNPN, CDR2 SVGIG (reference sequence). This CDR3 is CAWSLPGASKNIQYF. CDR3 nucleotides: TGTGCCTGGAGTTTACCAGGGGCATCCAAAAACATTCAGTACTTC.

The chain employs TRBV7-2 and TRBJ2-7; D might be TRBD2 (7 bases). V lost 2 bases to trimming and J lost 3 bases, with 14 bases between them. CDR1 and CDR2 from the germline V gene are SGHTA and FQGNSA. The CDR3 spans 15 residues. CDR3 DNA sequence: TGTGCCAGCAGCTTACGGCGGGGGCCCTACTACGAGCAGTACTTC. Translation: CASSLRRGPYYEQYF.

V and J are TRBV5-1 and TRBJ2-3; 9 bases align to TRBD1. V shed 5 bases, J shed 0 bases, and the junction held 1 base outside the gene matches. The germline V gene has CDR1 SGHRS and CDR2 YFSETQ. The CDR3 is 14 amino acids. The chain's CDR3 is CASRQGASTDTQYF. The CDR3 nucleotides are TGCGCCAGCAGACAGGGGGCGAGCACAGATACGCAGTATTTT.

Only a few counts were recorded for this clone. The chain couples TRBV7-9 to TRBJ1-2; weak D call: TRBD1 (6 bases). The CDR3 is 12 residues long. Germline CDR1 reads SEHNR; CDR2 reads FQNEAQ (reference sequence). The V end lost 8 bases, the J end lost 5 bases, and 12 bases lay between the germline ends. The CDR3 sequence is CASDRTVYGYTF. CDR3 bases: TGTGCCAGCGATCGGACAGTTTATGGCTACACCTTC.

The chain's CDR3 is CASSISGLAGGRGDTQYF. DNA of the CDR3: TGTGCCAGTAGTATTAGCGGTTTAGCGGGGGGGAGAGGAGATACGCAGTATTTT. The rearrangement links TRBV19 to TRBJ2-3; 11 nucleotides line up with TRBD2. CDR1 is LNHDA, CDR2 SQIVND, per germline (reference sequence). V lost 3 bases to trimming and J lost 5 bases; unmatched junction nucleotides: 13. This CDR3 has 18 residues.

V and J are TRBV11-3 and TRBJ1-3, with a weak D call TRBD1 (5 bases). CDR3 size: 15 residues. Per the germline V gene, CDR1 is SGHNT and CDR2 is YENEEA. The V and J ends lost 5 bases and 1 base respectively, with 12 bases between them. The CDR3 region is CASSDPGRSGNTIYF. The CDR3 bases are TGTGCCAGCAGCGACCCAGGGCGATCTGGAAACACCATATATTTT.

This chain connects TRBV5-1 to TRBJ2-3; 9 bases map to TRBD2. This CDR3 is built from 15 residues. Germline-derived CDR1 and CDR2 are SGHRS and YFSETQ. J was trimmed by 1 base and V by 4 bases; bases with no gene match: 4. DNA for the CDR3: TGCGCCAGCAGCCGACCTAGCGGGGGCACAGATACGCAGTATTTT. Translating gives CASSRPSGGTDTQYF.

This clone was detected once. V gene TRBV18 combines with J gene TRBJ2-6; tentative D call: TRBD1 (6 bases). The germline V gene encodes CDR1 KGHSH and CDR2 LQKENI. V gave up 5 bases and J gave up 0 bases, with 17 bases separating them. CDR3 length: 18 amino acids. This CDR3 is CASSTGPATFSGANVLTF. DNA for the CDR3: TGTGCCAGCTCAACAGGGCCCGCTACCTTCTCTGGGGCCAACGTCCTGACTTTC.

The genes are TRBV19 and TRBJ2-7; 10 nucleotides agree with TRBD1. J gave up 3 bases and V 8 bases, and 4 bases lay outside the gene matches. Germline V gene data show CDR1 as LNHDA and CDR2 as SQIVND (reference sequence). This CDR3 has 13 residues. CDR3 sequence (DNA): TGTGCCAGTGGGGACAGGGGCTTCTACGAGCAGTACTTC. It encodes CASGDRGFYEQYF.

This clone was observed a handful of times. The rearrangement links TRBV4-3 to TRBJ1-5, with TRBD1 matching over 7 bases. The length of the CDR3 is 14 residues. CDR1 is LGHNA and CDR2 is YSLEER in the germline V gene. V trimming: 4 bases; J trimming: 4 bases; junction bases outside the gene matches: 4. CDR3: CASSRSDRNQPQHF. CDR3 DNA sequence: TGCGCCAGCAGCCGCTCGGACAGGAATCAGCCCCAGCATTTT.

The genes are TRBV28 and TRBJ1-4, with 7 bases fitting TRBD1. Per germline, CDR1 MDHEN and CDR2 SYDVKM. Losses at the gene ends were 3 bases for V and 5 bases for J; bases not matched to a gene: 3. The CDR3 has 14 amino acids. This CDR3 is CASSLPDRNEKLFF. The CDR3 nucleotides read TGTGCCAGCAGTTTGCCGGACAGGAATGAAAAACTGTTTTTT.

This chain connects TRBV7-2 to TRBJ1-1; D is unclear. Germline-derived CDR1 and CDR2 are SGHTA and FQGNSA. The length of the CDR3 is 14 residues. Deletions cut 1 base from V and 1 base from J, with 7 bases between. The CDR3 sequence is CASSLVGRNTEAFF. The CDR3 DNA is TGTGCCAGCAGCTTAGTCGGCAGGAACACTGAAGCTTTCTTT.

The V gene is TRBV4-3, the J gene TRBJ2-5; D is perhaps TRBD2 (5 bases). Between the trimmed V and J ends, which lost 3 bases and 5 bases, there was a span of 13 bases. The CDR3 runs 14 residues. CDR1 is LGHNA, CDR2 YSLEER, per germline. The CDR3 loop is CASSQRVVGETQYF. The CDR3 DNA sequence: TGCGCCAGCAGCCAGAGGGTAGTAGGGGAGACCCAGTACTTC.

The chain recombines TRBV4-3 with TRBJ2-7; the D gene is possibly TRBD2 (6 bases). This CDR3 contains 14 residues. Trimming took 1 base from V and 3 from J, leaving 10 bases between them. CDR1 and CDR2 (germline): LGHNA, YSLEER. CDR3: CASSQGRVNYEQYF. In nucleotides, the CDR3 is TGCGCCAGCAGCCAAGGGAGGGTAAACTACGAGCAGTACTTC.